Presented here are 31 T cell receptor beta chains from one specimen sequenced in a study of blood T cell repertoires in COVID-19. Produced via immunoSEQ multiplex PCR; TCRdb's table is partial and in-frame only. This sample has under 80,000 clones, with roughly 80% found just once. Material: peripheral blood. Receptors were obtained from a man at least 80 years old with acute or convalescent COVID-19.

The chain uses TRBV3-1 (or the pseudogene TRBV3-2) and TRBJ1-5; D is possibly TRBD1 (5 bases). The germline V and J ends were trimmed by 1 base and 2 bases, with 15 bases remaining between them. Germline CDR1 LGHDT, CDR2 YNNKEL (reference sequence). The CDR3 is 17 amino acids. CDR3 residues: CASSQVVSDNGNQPQHF. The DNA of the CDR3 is TGTGCCAGCAGCCAAGTTGTTTCGGACAATGGCAATCAGCCCCAGCATTTT.

The CDR3 DNA sequence: TGTGCCAGCAGCTTATATCGGGGGGGCCTAAATGTCAATGAGCAGTTCTTC. Its translation: CASSLYRGGLNVNEQFF. The chain carries TRBV11-2 and TRBJ2-1; 8 bases line up with TRBD2. The CDR3 length is 17 residues. V lost 2 bases, J lost 6 bases, and 12 bases stayed unmatched. Per the germline V gene, CDR1 is SGHAT and CDR2 is FQNNGV.

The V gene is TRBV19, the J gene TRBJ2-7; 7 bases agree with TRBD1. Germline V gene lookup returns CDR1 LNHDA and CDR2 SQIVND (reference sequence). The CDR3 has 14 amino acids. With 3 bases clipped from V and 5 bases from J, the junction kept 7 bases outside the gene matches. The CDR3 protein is CASSIRGQSDEQYF. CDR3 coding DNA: TGTGCCAGTAGTATTCGGGGACAGAGCGACGAGCAGTACTTC.

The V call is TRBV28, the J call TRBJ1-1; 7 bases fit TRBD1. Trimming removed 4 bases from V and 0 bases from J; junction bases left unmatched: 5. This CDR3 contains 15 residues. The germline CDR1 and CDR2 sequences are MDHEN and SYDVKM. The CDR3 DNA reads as TGTGCCAGCAGTTCGATGGGACAGCTGAACACTGAAGCTTTCTTT. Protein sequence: CASSSMGQLNTEAFF.

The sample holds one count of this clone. The CDR3 protein is CASSLRGEKLFF. The CDR3 nucleotides are TGTGCCAGCAGTTTACGGGGTGAAAAACTGTTTTTT. The chain links TRBV27 to TRBJ1-4, with D unclear. The germline V gene has CDR1 MNHEY and CDR2 SMNVEV (reference sequence). This CDR3 is built from 12 residues. The V end lost 2 bases, the J end lost 7 bases, and 5 bases lay between the germline ends.

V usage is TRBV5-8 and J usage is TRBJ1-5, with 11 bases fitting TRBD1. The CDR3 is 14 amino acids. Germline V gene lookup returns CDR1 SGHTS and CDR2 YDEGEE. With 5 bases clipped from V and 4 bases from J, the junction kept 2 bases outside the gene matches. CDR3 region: CASSRDRGNQPQHF. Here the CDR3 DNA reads TGTGCCAGCAGTCGGGACAGGGGGAATCAGCCCCAGCATTTT.

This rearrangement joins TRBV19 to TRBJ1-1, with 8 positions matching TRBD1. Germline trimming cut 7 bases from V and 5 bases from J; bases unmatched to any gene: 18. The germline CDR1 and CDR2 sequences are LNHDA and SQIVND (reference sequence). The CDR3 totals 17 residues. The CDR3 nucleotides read TGTGCCAGTAAAGCCGGGACAGGAACCCGAATGGGGACTGAAGCTTTCTTT. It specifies CASKAGTGTRMGTEAFF.

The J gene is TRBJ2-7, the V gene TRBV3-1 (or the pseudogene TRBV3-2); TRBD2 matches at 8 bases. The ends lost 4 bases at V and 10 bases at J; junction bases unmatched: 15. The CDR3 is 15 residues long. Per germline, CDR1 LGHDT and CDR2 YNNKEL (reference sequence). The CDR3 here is CASSLVGGGTFLQYF. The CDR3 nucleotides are TGTGCCAGCAGCCTCGTCGGCGGGGGGACCTTTCTACAGTACTTC.

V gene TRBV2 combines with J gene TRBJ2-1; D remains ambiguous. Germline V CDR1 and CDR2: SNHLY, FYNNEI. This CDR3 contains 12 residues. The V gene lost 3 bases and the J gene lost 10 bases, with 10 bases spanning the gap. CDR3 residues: CASSDLIKEQFF. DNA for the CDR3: TGTGCCAGCAGTGACCTAATCAAGGAGCAGTTCTTC.

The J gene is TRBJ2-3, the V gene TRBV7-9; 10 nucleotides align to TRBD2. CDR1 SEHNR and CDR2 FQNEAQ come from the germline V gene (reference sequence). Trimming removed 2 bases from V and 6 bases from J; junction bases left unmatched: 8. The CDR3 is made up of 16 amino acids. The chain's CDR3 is CASSLFGAGGFDTQYF. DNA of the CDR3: TGTGCCAGCAGCTTATTCGGAGCGGGAGGGTTCGATACGCAGTATTTT.

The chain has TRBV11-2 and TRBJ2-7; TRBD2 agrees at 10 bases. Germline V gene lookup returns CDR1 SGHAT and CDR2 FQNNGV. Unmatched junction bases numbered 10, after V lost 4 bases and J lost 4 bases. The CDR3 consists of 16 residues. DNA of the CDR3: TGTGCCAGCAGCTGGGGGGCTAGCGGGAGCAGGTACGAGCAGTACTTC. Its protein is CASSWGASGSRYEQYF.

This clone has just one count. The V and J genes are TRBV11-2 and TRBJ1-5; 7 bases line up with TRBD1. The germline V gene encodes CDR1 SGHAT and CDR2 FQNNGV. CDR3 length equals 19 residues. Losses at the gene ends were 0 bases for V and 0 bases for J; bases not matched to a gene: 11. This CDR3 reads CASSLDPAGGSYSNQPQHF. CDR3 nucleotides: TGTGCCAGCAGCTTAGATCCGGCAGGGGGGAGTTATAGCAATCAGCCCCAGCATTTT.

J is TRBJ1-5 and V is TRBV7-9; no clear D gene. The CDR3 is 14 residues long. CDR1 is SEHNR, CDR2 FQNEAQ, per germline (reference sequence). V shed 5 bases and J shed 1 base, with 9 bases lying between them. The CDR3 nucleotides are TGTGCCAGCAGCCCGTCGCAGAGCAATCAGCCCCAGCATTTT. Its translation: CASSPSQSNQPQHF. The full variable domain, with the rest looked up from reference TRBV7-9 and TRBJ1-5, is DTGVSQNPRHKITKRGQNVTFRCDPISEHNRLYWYRQTLGQGPEFLTYFQNEAQLEKSRLLSDRFSAERPKGSFSTLEIQRTEQGDSAMYLCASSPSQSNQPQHFGDGTRLSIL.

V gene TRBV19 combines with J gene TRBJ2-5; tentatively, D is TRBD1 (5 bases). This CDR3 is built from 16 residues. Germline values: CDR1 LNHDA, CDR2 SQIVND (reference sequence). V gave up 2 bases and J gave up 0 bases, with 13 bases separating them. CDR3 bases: TGTGCCAGTAGTATAACAGGAATGGAGTACCAAGAGACCCAGTACTTC. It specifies CASSITGMEYQETQYF.

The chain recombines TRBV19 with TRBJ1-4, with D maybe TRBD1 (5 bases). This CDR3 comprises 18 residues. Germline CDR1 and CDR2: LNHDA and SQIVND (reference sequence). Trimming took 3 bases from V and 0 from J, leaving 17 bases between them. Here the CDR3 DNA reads TGTGCCAGTAGTATGGAACGGATGGGGGGTTCAACTAATGAAAAACTGTTTTTT. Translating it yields CASSMERMGGSTNEKLFF.

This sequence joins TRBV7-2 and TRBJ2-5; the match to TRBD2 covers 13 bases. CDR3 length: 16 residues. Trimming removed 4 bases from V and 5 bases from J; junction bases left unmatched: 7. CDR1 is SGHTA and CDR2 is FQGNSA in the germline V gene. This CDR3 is CASSYSTSGRWETQYF. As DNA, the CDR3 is TGTGCCAGCAGCTATTCGACTAGCGGGAGGTGGGAGACCCAGTACTTC.

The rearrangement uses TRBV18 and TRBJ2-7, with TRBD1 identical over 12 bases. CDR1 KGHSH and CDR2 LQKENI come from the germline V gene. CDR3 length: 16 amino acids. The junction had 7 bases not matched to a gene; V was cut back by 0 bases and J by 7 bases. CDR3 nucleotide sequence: TGTGCCAGCTCACCACCGAGGGGACAGGGGGCTGAAGAGCAGTACTTC. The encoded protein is CASSPPRGQGAEEQYF. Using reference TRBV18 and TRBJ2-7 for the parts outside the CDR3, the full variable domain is NAGVMQNPRHLVRRRGQEARLRCSPMKGHSHVYWYRQLPEEGLKFMVYLQKENIIDESGMPKERFSAEFPKEGPSILRIQQVVRGDSAAYFCASSPPRGQGAEEQYFGPGTRLTVT.

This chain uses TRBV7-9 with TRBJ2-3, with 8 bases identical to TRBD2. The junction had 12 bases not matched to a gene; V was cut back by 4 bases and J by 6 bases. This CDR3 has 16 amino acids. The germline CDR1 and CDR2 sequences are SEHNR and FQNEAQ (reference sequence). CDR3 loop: CASSSRLAPMGDTQYF. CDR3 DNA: TGTGCCAGCAGCTCTAGACTAGCGCCCATGGGGGATACGCAGTATTTT.

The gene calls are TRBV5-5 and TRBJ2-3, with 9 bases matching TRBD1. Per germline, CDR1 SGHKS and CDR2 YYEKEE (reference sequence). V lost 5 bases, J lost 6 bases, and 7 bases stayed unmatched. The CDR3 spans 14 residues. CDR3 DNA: TGTGCCAGCAGTCCGACAGGGGGTAAGGATACGCAGTATTTT. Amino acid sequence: CASSPTGGKDTQYF.

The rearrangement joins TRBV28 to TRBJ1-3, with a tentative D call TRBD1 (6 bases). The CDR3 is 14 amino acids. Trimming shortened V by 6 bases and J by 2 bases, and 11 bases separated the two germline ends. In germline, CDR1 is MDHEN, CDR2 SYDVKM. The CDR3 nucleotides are TGTGCCAGCAGGTCAGGACAGCCTGGAAACACCATATATTTT. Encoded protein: CASRSGQPGNTIYF.

This CDR3 reads CASSWNDLSGPYNEQFF. The CDR3 DNA sequence: TGCGCCAGCAGCTGGAACGATCTTAGCGGTCCCTACAATGAGCAGTTCTTC. The rearrangement links TRBV5-1 to TRBJ2-1, with a weak D call TRBD2 (6 bases). V lost 3 bases to trimming and J lost 2 bases, with 18 bases between them. The CDR3 covers 17 residues. Germline CDR1 SGHRS, CDR2 YFSETQ. Variable domain in full (rest from reference TRBV5-1 and TRBJ2-1): KAGVTQTPRYLIKTRGQQVTLSCSPISGHRSVSWYQQTPGQGLQFLFEYFSETQRNKGNFPGRFSGRQFSNSRSEMNVSTLELGDSALYLCASSWNDLSGPYNEQFFGPGTRLTVL.

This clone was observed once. CDR3 coding DNA: TGCAGCGTTGCGGGGAGCTACGAGCAGTACTTC. Translating it yields CSVAGSYEQYF. J is TRBJ2-7 and V is TRBV29-1; D possibly corresponds to TRBD2 (5 bases). The CDR3 loop spans 11 amino acids. The V gene lost 4 bases and the J gene lost 3 bases, with 7 bases spanning the gap. Germline CDR1 reads SQVTM; CDR2 reads ANQGSEA.

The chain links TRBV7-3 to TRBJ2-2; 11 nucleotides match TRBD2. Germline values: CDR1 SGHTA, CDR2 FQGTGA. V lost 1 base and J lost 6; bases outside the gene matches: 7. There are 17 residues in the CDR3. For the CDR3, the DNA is TGTGCCAGCAGCTTAAGCTCTAGCGGGGGGCTCGCCGGGGAGCTGTTTTTT. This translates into CASSLSSSGGLAGELFF. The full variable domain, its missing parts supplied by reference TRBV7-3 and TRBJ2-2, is GAGVSQTPSNKVTEKGKYVELRCDPISGHTALYWYRQSLGQGPEFLIYFQGTGAADDSGLPNDRFFAVRPEGSVSTLKIQRTERGDSAVYLCASSLSSSGGLAGELFFGEGSRLTVL.

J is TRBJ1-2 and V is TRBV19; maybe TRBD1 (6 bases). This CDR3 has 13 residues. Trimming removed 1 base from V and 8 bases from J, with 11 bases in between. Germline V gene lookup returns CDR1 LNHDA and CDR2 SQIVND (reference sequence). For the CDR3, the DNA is TGTGCCAGTAGTATAGCGGGGGGCCACGGCTACACCTTC. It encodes CASSIAGGHGYTF. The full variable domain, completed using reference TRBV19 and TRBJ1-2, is DGGITQSPKYLFRKEGQNVTLSCEQNLNHDAMYWYRQDPGQGLRLIYYSQIVNDFQKGDIAEGYSVSREKKESFPLTVTSAQKNPTAFYLCASSIAGGHGYTFGSGTRLTVV.

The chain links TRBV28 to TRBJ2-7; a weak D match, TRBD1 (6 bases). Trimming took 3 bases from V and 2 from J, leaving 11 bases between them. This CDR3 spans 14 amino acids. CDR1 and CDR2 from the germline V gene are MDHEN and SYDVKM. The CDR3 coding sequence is TGTGCCAGCAGTTTTCCAGGGGCCCCCTACGAGCAGTACTTC. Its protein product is CASSFPGAPYEQYF.

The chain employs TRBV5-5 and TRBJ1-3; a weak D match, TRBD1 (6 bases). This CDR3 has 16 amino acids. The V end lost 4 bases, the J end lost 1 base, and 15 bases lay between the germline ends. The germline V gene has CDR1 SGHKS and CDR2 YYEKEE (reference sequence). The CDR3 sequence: CASSQGHYFSGNTIYF. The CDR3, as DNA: TGTGCCAGCAGCCAGGGACACTACTTTTCTGGAAACACCATATATTTT.

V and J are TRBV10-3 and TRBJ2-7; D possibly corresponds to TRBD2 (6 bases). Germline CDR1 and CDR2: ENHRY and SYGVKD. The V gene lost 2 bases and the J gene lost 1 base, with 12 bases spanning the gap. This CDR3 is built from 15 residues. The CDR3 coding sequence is TGTGCCATCAGTGAGGGTAGTAGCGGTTCCTACGAGCAGTACTTC. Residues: CAISEGSSGSYEQYF.

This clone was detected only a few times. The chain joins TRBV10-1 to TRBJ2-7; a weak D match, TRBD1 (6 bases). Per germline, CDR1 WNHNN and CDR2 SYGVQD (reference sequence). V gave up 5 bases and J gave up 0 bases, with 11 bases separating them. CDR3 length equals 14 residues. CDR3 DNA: TGCGCCAGCAGTCCGAGGGGGACCTCCTACGAGCAGTACTTC. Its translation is CASSPRGTSYEQYF.

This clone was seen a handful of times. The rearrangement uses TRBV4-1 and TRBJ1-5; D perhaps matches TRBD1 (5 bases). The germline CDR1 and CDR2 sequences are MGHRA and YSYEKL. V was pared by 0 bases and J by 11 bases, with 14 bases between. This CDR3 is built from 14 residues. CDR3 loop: CASSQDPSGGAQHF. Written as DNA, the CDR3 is TGCGCCAGCAGCCAAGATCCCTCCGGGGGGGCCCAGCATTTT.

The CDR3 coding sequence is TGTGCCAGCAGCCAAGGGACTAGCGAAACAGATACGCAGTATTTT. This sequence encodes CASSQGTSETDTQYF. This sequence joins TRBV4-2 and TRBJ2-3; 9 bases match TRBD2. Germline V gene data show CDR1 as LGHNA and CDR2 as YNFKEQ. V was pared by 1 base and J by 3 bases, with 2 bases of the junction left unmatched. The CDR3 totals 15 residues.

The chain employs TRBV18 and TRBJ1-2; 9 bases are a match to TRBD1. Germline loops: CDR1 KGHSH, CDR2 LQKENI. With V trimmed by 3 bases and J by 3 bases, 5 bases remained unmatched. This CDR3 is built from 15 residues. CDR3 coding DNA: TGTGCCAGCTCACCGGGACAGGGCTTTGACTATGGCTACACCTTC. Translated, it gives CASSPGQGFDYGYTF.